The rows below give T cell receptor beta chains drawn from one sample of a study of shared clonotypes between healthy human individuals. The assay was immunoSEQ multiplex PCR, and TCRdb's table has in-frame clones only and misses some. The profile covers 1 million to 1.3 million clones, with 70% to 80% appearing a single time and 0.5% to 0.65% taken by the ten largest. The sequencing sample was made of memory CD4+ T cells from PBMCs. The receptors were gathered from a man aged 18-30 years in good health. Some clones in this sample may be carry-over from other donors' samples. CDR3s leave out the opening cysteine and the closing phenylalanine or tryptophan. The order of the fields is CDR3 protein, clone size, J gene, V gene. Clone sizes are given selectively: once, few, many, or a class where the clone is expanded.

ASSPDTHTQY | - | TRBJ2-3 | TRBV2
SARANEQF | few | TRBJ2-1 | TRBV20-1
ASSSGQGAGELF | - | TRBJ2-2 | TRBV5-1
SVEPTWRSVAGRNEQF | - | TRBJ2-1 | TRBV29-1
ASELGSGYTGELF | - | TRBJ2-2 | TRBV5-1
ASSLTRENTGELF | - | TRBJ2-2 | TRBV7-3
ASSPRLAGGPNEQF | - | TRBJ2-1 | TRBV18
ASTPRTGEQF | - | TRBJ2-1 | TRBV7-2
ASSDWYEQY | once | TRBJ2-7 | TRBV5-1
ASSLDRGANEQY | - | TRBJ2-7 | TRBV5-4
AWSAGQGAPVYGYT | - | TRBJ1-2 | TRBV30
ASSLGQGIYNEQF | - | TRBJ2-1 | TRBV5-1
ASSPGGGQANYGYT | - | TRBJ1-2 | TRBV7-9
ASTERETQY | - | TRBJ2-5 | TRBV19
ASSEATGPNYGYT | many | TRBJ1-2 | TRBV6-1
ATSREASGRGYNEQF | - | TRBJ2-1 | TRBV15
ASSIIIGASYEQY | - | TRBJ2-7 | TRBV19
ASSLWGTGTSSYEQY | - | TRBJ2-7 | TRBV7-8
ASRQGTYNEQF | - | TRBJ2-1 | TRBV6-5
ASSARPLGTGGVEQF | few | TRBJ2-1 | TRBV7-2